The T cell receptor beta chain under discussion was sequenced for a study of T-cell reconstitution after alpha-beta-depleted transplantation in children. The sample holds a few counts of this clonotype. Its antigen is as yet unknown. Using unique molecular identifiers, the investigators prepared the TCRbeta library. In TCRdb, the PCR reads were re-called with MiXCR into one record per CDR3 protein. The sample includes around 600,000 distinct CDR3 sequences, under 30% of them seen just once. Findings of the study overall: After transplant, at about two months, alpha-beta T cells were reportedly derived from several hundred expanded graft clones. Surviving recipient T cells and thymic progenitors underlay high day-60 TCRbeta diversity in some patients. Counts and diversity of T cells one year after transplant came mostly from newly produced T cells.

V gave up 1 base and J gave up 2 bases; unmatched junction bases: 6. Per the germline V gene, CDR1 is DFQATT and CDR2 is SNEGSKA (reference sequence). The CDR3 consists of 16 residues. The receptor comes from a boy younger than two who had a stem cell transplant for acute myeloid leukemia, so the T cells may come from the graft donor. The chain combines TRBV20-1 with TRBJ2-1; 9 bases are a match to TRBD2. This sample comprised PBMCs, mostly from graft donor cells, obtained 360 days after TCRalphabeta/CD19-depleted stem cell transplant. The CDR3 DNA reads TGCAGTGCTAGAGGGGGGCGGGGGGGACCCTACAATGAGCAGTTCTTC. This encodes CSARGGRGGPYNEQFF.